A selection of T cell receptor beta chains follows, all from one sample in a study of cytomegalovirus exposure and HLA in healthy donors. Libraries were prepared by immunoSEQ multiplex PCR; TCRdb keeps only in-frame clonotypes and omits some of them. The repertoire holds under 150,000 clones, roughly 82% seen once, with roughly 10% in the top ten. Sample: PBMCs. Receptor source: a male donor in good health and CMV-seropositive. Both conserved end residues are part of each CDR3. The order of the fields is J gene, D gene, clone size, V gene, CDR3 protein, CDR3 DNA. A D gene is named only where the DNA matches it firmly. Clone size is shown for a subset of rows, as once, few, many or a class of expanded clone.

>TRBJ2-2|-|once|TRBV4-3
CASSQDYGQSGELFF
TGCGCCAGCAGCCAAGATTACGGACAGTCCGGGGAGCTGTTTTTT
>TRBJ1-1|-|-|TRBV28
CASPPPMTGNTEAFF
TGTGCCAGTCCCCCCCCCATGACAGGGAACACTGAAGCTTTCTTT
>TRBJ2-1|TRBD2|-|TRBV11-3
CASSLVSLAGSNEQFF
TGTGCCAGCAGCTTAGTTTCCCTAGCGGGGTCCAATGAGCAGTTCTTC
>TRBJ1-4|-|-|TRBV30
CAWRATRDFNEKLFF
TGTGCCTGGAGAGCAACCAGGGACTTTAATGAAAAACTGTTTTTT
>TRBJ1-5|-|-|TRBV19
CASSILQDSNQPQHF
TGTGCCAGTAGTATCTTACAAGATAGCAATCAGCCCCAGCATTTT
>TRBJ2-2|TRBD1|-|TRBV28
CASSLFQGTGSGELFF
TGTGCCAGCAGTCTATTTCAGGGGACAGGGTCCGGGGAGCTGTTTTTT
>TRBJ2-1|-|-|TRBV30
CAYREFTYNEQFF
TGTGCCTACCGGGAGTTCACCTACAATGAGCAGTTCTTC
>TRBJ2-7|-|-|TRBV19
CASSILGDVGYEQYF
TGTGCCAGTAGTATTCTCGGGGATGTCGGTTACGAGCAGTACTTC
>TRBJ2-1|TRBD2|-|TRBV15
CATSRELAVGEQFF
TGTGCCACCAGCAGAGAACTAGCGGTGGGTGAGCAGTTCTTC
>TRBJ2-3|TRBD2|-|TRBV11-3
CASSLGGQREADTQYF
TGTGCCAGCAGCTTAGGAGGCCAGCGGGAGGCAGATACGCAGTATTTT
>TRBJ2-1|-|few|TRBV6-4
CASSDSAGSYNEQFF
TGTGCCAGCAGTGACTCAGCGGGCTCCTACAATGAGCAGTTCTTC
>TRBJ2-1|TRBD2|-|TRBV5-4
CASSPQAGVGNEQFF
TGTGCCAGCAGCCCGCAGGCGGGAGTTGGCAATGAGCAGTTCTTC
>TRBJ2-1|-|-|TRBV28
CATFGVNHVF
TGTGCCACCTTCGGGGTAAACCACGTCTTC
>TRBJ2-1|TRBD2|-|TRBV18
CASSPTSGVSYNEQFF
TGTGCCAGCTCACCGACTAGCGGGGTCTCCTACAATGAGCAGTTCTTC